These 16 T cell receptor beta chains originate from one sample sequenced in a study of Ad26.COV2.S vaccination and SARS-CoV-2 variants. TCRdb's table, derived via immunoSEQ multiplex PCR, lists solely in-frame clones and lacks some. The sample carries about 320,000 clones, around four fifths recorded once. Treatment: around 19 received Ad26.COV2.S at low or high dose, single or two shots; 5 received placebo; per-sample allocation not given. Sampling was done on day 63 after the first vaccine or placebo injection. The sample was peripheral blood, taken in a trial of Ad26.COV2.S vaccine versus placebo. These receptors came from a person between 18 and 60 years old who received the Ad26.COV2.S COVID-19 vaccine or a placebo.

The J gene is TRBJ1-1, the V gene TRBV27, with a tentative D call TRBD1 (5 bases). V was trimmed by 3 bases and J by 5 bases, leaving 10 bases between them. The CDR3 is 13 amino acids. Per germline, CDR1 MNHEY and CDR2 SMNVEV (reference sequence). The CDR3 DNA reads TGTGCCAGCAGTTTCGGGGGAAGGACTGAAGCTTTCTTT. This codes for CASSFGGRTEAFF.

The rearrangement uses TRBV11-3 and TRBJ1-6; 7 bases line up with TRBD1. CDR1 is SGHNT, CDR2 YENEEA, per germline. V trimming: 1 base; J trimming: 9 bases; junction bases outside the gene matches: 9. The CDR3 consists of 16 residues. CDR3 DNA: TGTGCCAGCAGCTTAGGGGCCGACAGGGCGGGTTCACCCCTCCACTTT. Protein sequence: CASSLGADRAGSPLHF.

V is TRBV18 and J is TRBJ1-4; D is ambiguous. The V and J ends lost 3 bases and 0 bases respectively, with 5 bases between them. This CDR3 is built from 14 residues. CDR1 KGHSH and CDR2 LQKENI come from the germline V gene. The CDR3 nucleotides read TGTGCCAGCTCACCTCCCTCAACTAATGAAAAACTGTTTTTT. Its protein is CASSPPSTNEKLFF.

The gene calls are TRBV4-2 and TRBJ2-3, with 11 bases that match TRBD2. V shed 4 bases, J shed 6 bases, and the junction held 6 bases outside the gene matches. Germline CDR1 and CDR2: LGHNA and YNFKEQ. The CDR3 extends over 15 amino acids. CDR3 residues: CASSPTSGAGDTQYF. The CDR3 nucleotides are TGTGCCAGCAGCCCGACTAGCGGGGCGGGGGATACGCAGTATTTT.

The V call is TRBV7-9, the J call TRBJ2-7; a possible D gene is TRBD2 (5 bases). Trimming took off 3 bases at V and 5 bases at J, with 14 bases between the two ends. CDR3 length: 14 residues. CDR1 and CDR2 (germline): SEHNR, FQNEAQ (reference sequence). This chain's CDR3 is CASSFRGSAHEQYF. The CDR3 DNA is TGTGCCAGCAGCTTCCGGGGATCAGCCCACGAGCAGTACTTC.

The CDR3, as DNA: TGTGCCAGCAGCCGGGACTCTGCTAAAGGTCGGTTCTTC. It is translated as CASSRDSAKGRFF. The gene calls are TRBV7-2 and TRBJ2-1, with D possibly matching TRBD2 (6 bases). CDR1 is SGHTA and CDR2 is FQGNSA in the germline V gene. The length of the CDR3 is 13 residues. Deletions cut 5 bases from V and 15 bases from J, with 20 bases between.

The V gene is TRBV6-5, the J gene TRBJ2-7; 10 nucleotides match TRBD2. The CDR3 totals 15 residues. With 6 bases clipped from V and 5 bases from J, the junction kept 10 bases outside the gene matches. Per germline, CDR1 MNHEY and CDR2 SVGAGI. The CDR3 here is CASSTALAGNHEQYF. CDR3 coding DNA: TGTGCCAGCAGCACAGCACTAGCGGGGAATCACGAGCAGTACTTC.

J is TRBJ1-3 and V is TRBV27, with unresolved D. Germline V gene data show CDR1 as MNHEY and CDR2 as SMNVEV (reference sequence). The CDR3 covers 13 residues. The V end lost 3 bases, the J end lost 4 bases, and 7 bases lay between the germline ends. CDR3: CASSLRSGNTIYF. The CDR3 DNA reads TGTGCCAGCAGTTTGCGTTCAGGAAACACCATATATTTT.

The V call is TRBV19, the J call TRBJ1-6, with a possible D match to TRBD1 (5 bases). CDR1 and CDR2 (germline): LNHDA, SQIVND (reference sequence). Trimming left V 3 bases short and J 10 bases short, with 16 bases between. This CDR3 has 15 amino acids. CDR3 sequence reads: CASSILGQQGSPLHF. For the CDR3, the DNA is TGTGCCAGTAGTATTTTGGGGCAGCAGGGATCACCCCTCCACTTT.

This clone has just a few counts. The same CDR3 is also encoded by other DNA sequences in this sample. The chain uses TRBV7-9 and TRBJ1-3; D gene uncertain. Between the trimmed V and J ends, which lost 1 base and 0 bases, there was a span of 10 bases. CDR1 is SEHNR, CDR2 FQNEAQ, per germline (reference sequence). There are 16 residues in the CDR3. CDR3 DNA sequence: TGTGCCAGCAGCTTAGGAGTGGGCAGCTCTGGAAACACCATATATTTT. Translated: CASSLGVGSSGNTIYF.

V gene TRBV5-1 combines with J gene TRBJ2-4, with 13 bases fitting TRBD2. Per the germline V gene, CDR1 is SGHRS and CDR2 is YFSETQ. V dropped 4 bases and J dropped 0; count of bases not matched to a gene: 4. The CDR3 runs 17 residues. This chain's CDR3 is CASSIWTSGGAKNIQYF. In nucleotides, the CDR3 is TGCGCCAGCAGCATTTGGACTAGCGGGGGAGCCAAAAACATTCAGTACTTC.

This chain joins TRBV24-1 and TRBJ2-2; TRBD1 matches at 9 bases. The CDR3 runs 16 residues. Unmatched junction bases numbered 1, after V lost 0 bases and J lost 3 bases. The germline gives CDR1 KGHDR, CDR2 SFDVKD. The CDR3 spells CATSDLRTGDTGELFF. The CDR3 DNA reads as TGTGCCACCAGTGATTTGAGGACAGGGGACACCGGGGAGCTGTTTTTT.

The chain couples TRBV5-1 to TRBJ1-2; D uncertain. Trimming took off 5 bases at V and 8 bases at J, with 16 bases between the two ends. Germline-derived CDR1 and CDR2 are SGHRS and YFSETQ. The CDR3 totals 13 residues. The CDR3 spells CASRTEPSGGYTF. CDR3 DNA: TGCGCCAGCAGAACGGAGCCCAGTGGAGGCTACACCTTC.

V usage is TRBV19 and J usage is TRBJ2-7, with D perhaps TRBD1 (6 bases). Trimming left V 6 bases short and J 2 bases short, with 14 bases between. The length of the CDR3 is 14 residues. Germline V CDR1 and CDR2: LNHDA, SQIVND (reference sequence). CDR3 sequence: CASRNRASTYEQYF. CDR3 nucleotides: TGTGCCAGTAGGAACAGGGCTTCTACCTACGAGCAGTACTTC. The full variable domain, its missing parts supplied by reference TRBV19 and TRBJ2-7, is DGGITQSPKYLFRKEGQNVTLSCEQNLNHDAMYWYRQDPGQGLRLIYYSQIVNDFQKGDIAEGYSVSREKKESFPLTVTSAQKNPTAFYLCASRNRASTYEQYFGPGTRLTVT.

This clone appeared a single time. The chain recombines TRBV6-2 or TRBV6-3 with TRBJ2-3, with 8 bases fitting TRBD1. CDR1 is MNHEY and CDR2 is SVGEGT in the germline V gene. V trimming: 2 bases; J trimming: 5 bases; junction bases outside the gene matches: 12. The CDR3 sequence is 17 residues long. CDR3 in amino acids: CASSYRPTGGKGDTQYF. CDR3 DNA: TGTGCCAGCAGTTACCGACCTACAGGGGGAAAAGGAGATACGCAGTATTTT.

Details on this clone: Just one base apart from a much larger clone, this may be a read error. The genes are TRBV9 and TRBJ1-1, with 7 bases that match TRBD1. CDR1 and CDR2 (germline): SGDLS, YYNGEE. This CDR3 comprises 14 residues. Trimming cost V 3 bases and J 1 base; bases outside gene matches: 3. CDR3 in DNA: TGTGCCAGCAGCGGAGGACAGGCGAACACTGAAGCTTTCTTT. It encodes CASSGGQANTEAFF.